A single sample gave rise to the 3 T cell receptor beta chains below, sequenced in a study of CD8 T cells in Susac syndrome. 0.5 to 1 ug RNA was reverse transcribed with random hexamers. Each CDR3 protein gets one entry after TCRdb re-called the immunoSEQ multiplex PCR reads with MiXCR. Of roughly 220,000 distinct CDR3 sequences in the sample, over 90% were seen once. The sample consisted of CD4+ T cells from PBMCs. The receptors here all came from a human donor with Susac syndrome.

This chain joins TRBV7-2 and TRBJ1-5, with D perhaps matching TRBD1 (5 bases). Between the trimmed V and J ends, which lost 4 bases and 3 bases, there was a span of 10 bases. CDR3 length: 14 amino acids. Per the germline V gene, CDR1 is SGHTA and CDR2 is FQGNSA. In DNA, the CDR3 is TGTGCCAGCAGCTCACCGGGGCCCAATCAGCCCCAGCATTTT. It translates to CASSSPGPNQPQHF.

This chain connects TRBV29-1 to TRBJ2-1; TRBD2 matches 7 bases. The germline CDR1 and CDR2 sequences are SQVTM and ANQGSEA. The CDR3 totals 13 residues. V was clipped by 7 bases and J by 6 bases; unmatched bases: 9. The CDR3 DNA reads as TGCAGCGCTCCGGGGGAGGGTTTCAATGAGCAGTTCTTC. It yields the protein CSAPGEGFNEQFF.

This chain connects TRBV29-1 to TRBJ2-1; 9 bases agree with TRBD1. The CDR3 is 13 amino acids. Losses at the gene ends were 7 bases for V and 8 bases for J; bases not matched to a gene: 9. Germline CDR1 and CDR2: SQVTM and ANQGSEA. The CDR3 is CSGRDRDADEQFF. CDR3 DNA sequence: TGCAGCGGACGGGACAGGGATGCGGATGAGCAGTTCTTC.